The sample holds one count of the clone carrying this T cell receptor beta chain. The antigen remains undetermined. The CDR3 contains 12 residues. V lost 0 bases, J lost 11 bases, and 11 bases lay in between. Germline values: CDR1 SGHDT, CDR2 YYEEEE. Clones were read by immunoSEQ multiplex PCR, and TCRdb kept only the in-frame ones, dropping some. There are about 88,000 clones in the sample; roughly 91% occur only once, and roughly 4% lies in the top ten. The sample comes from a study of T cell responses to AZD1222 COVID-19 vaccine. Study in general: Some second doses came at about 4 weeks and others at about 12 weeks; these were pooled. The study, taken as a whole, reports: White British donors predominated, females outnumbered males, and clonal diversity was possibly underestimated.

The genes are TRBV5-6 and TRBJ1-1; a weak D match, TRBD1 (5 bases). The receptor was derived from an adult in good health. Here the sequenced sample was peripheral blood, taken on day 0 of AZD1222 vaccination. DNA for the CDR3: TGTGCCAGCAGCTTGGCCGGAGGGGTTGCTTTCTTT. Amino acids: CASSLAGGVAFF. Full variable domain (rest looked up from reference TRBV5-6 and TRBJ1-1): DAGVTQSPTHLIKTRGQQVTLRCSPKSGHDTVSWYQQALGQGPQFIFQYYEEEERQRGNFPDRFSGHQFPNYSSELNVNALLLGDSALYLCASSLAGGVAFFGQGTRLTVV.